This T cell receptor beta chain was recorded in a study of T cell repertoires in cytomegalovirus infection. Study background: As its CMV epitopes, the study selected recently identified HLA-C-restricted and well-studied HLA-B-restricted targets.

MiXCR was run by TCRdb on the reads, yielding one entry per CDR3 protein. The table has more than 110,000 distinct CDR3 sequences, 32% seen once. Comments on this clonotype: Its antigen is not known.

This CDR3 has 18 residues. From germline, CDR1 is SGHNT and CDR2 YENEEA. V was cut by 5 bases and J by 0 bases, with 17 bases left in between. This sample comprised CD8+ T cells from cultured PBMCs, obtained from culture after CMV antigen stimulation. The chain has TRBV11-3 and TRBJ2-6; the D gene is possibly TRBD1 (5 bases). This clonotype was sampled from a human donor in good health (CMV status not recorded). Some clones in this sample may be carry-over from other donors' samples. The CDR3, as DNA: TGTGCCAGCAGCCCCCGGCGCCAGGGCCACTCTGGGGCCAACGTCCTGACTTTC. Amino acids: CASSPRRQGHSGANVLTF.